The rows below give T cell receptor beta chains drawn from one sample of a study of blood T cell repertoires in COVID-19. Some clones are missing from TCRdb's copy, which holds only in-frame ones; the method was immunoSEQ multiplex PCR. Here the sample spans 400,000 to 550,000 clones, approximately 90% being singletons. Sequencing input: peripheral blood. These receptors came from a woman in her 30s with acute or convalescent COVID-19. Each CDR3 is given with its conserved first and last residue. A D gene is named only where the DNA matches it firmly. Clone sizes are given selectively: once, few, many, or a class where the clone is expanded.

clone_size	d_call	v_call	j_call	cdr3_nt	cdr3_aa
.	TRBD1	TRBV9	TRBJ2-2	TGTGCCAGCAGCGTCACGGACAGGGAAGACACCGGGGAGCTGTTTTTT	CASSVTDREDTGELFF
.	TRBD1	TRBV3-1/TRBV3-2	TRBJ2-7	TGTGCCAGCAGCCTGACAGGGCCCTACGAGCAGTACTTC	CASSLTGPYEQYF
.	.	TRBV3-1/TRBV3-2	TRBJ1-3	TGTGCCAGCAGCCCGACCCCGCCGGGACACCCTTCGGACTCTGGAAACACCATATATTTT	CASSPTPPGHPSDSGNTIYF
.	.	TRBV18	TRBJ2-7	TGTGCCAGCTCACCGGACAGTTCCGCGCAGTACTTC	CASSPDSSAQYF
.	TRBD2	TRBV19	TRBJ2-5	TGTGCCAGTAGTAACCGGGGGGGCCGGGAGACCCAGTACTTC	CASSNRGGRETQYF
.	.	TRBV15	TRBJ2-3	TGTGCCACCAGCAGAGATTCAGGGGACGGCACAGATACGCAGTATTTT	CATSRDSGDGTDTQYF
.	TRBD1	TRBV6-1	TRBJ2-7	TGTGCCAGCAGTGAGTGGGACAGGGGGACCTACGAGCAGTACTTC	CASSEWDRGTYEQYF
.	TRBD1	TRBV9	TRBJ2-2	TGTGCCAGCAGCGAGCCCTACAGGGGGTATCTGACCGGGGAGCTGTTTTTT	CASSEPYRGYLTGELFF
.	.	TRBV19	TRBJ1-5	TGTGCCAGTAGTATCGGACTAGTAGGGCATTTAATTCGGCCCCAGCATTTT	CASSIGLVGHLIRPQHF
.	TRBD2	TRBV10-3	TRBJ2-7	TGTGCCATCAGTGGGACTAGCGGGGGCGGCGAGCAGTACTTC	CAISGTSGGGEQYF
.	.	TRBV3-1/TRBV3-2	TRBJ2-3	TGTGCCAGCAGCCACAGAAGGATTACAGGTCTCACAGATACGCAGTATTTT	CASSHRRITGLTDTQYF
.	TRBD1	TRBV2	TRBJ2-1	TGTGCCAGCAACGGGGCAGGGGGCTTAGAGCAGTTCTTC	CASNGAGGLEQFF
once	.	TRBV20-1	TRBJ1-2	TGCAGTGTGGGGGGAAACTATGGCTACACCTTC	CSVGGNYGYTF
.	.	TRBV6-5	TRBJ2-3	TGTGCCAGCACCGAGGGGGGGGTGGTAGATACGCAGTATTTT	CASTEGGVVDTQYF
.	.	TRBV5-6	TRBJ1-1	TGTGCCAGCAGCCGAGGGGCCGGGGAGGGCTGGACTGAAGCTTTCTTT	CASSRGAGEGWTEAFF
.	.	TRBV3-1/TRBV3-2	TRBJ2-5	TGTGCCAGCAGCCCTAGACTAGTAATCCCCAGGGAGACCCAGTACTTC	CASSPRLVIPRETQYF
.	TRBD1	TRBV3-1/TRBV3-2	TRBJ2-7	TGTGCCAGCAGCCGGACAGGGACGGACTACGAGCAGTACTTC	CASSRTGTDYEQYF
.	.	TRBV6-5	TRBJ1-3	TGTGCCAGCAGTTACTCGATAACAGGGAGGGACACCATATATTTT	CASSYSITGRDTIYF
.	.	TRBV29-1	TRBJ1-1	TGCAGCGTTAAGAGGACAGTGGAGAACACTGAAGCTTTCTTT	CSVKRTVENTEAFF
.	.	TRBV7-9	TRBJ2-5	TGTGCCAGCAGCCCTCAGGGAATGGAGACCCAGTACTTC	CASSPQGMETQYF
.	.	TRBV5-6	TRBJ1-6	TGTGCCAGCAGCTTCACAGGGCCCGGATCACCCCTCCACTTT	CASSFTGPGSPLHF
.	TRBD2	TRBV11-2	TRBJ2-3	TGTGCCAGCAGCGGACTAGCGGGGACTACGCAGTATTTT	CASSGLAGTTQYF
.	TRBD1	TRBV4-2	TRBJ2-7	TGTGCCAGCAGCCAAGATCGGGGACAGTCCTACGAGCAGTACTTC	CASSQDRGQSYEQYF
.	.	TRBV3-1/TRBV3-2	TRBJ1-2	TGTGCCAGCAGCCAAAGAGACAAGAAAGGTTATGGCTACACCTTC	CASSQRDKKGYGYTF
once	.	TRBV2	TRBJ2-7	TGTGCCAGCAGTGAAGAGGGGGAATACGAGCAGTACTTC	CASSEEGEYEQYF
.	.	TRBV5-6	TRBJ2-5	TGTGCCAGCAGCTTGGAGGCCCGACGGGGGACCCAGTACTTC	CASSLEARRGTQYF
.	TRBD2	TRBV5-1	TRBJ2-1	TGCGCCAGCAGCCCAACTAGCGCCGTTGGGTATGAGCAGTTCTTC	CASSPTSAVGYEQFF
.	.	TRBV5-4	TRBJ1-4	TGTGCCAGCAGCTTGATCTCGGGGGTCTCAACTAATGAAAAACTGTTTTTT	CASSLISGVSTNEKLFF
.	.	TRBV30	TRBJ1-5	TGTGCCTGGAGTATCGACAGCCACAATCAGCCCCAGCATTTT	CAWSIDSHNQPQHF
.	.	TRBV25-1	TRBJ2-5	TGTGCCAGCAGCATGTTACGGGAGACCCAGTACTTC	CASSMLRETQYF
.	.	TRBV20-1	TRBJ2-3	TGCAGTGCACCCCGTAGAGATACGCAGTATTTT	CSAPRRDTQYF
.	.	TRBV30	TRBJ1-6	TGTGCCTGGAGTCGGAGGGGATCACCCCTCCACTTT	CAWSRRGSPLHF
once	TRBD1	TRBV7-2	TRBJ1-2	TGTGCCAGCAGCTTACGCGTGGACAGGGCTGCGGGGGGCTACACCTTC	CASSLRVDRAAGGYTF
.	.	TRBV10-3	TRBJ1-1	TGTGCCATCAGTGGTTCGGCAGGGGTAGGTACTGAAGCTTTCTTT	CAISGSAGVGTEAFF
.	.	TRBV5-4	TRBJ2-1	TGTGCCAGCAGCTTCGCAGGAAGCCACAATGAGCAGTTCTTC	CASSFAGSHNEQFF
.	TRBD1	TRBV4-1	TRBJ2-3	TGCGCCAGCAGTCTCACGTCGACAGGGGGCGAAAGGAATACGCAGTATTTT	CASSLTSTGGERNTQYF
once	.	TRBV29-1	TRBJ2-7	TGCAGCGCTCTGAACGGAGAATCCCGGAGGTACTTC	CSALNGESRRYF
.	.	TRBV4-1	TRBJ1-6	TGCGCCAGCAGCCAACTCCCTAATTCACCCCTCCACTTT	CASSQLPNSPLHF
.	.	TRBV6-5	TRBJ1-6	TGTGCCAGCAGTTACTCGGATGGGGGGGAGGGCTCACCCCTCCACTTT	CASSYSDGGEGSPLHF
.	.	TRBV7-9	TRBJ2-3	TGTGCCAGCAGCACCTACAGGGAAGATACGCAGTATTTT	CASSTYREDTQYF
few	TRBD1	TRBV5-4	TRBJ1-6	TGTGCCAGCAGCGCCGGGCGGGGTAGGGGGCCTTCACCCCTCCACTTT	CASSAGRGRGPSPLHF
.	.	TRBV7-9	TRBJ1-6	TGTGCCAGCAGCTTGGACGGACAGCAAAATTCACCCCTCCACTTT	CASSLDGQQNSPLHF
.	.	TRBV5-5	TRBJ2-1	TGTGCCAGCAGCTTGGAGCATGCCTACAATGAGCAGTTCTTC	CASSLEHAYNEQFF
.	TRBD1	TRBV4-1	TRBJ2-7	TGCGCCAGCAGCCATGAAGGGGGCCGTGGAGAGCAGTACTTC	CASSHEGGRGEQYF
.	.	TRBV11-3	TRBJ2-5	TGTGCCAGCAGCCACAGGAACTCGGGAGAGACCCAGTACTTC	CASSHRNSGETQYF
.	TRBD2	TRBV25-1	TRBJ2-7	TGTGCCAGTTCTCCTCCCGGAGTGGGAGGGCGCGAGCAGTACTTC	CASSPPGVGGREQYF
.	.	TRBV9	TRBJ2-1	TGTGCCAGCAGCGCCAGAGGGGGACTACCGAGTTATCAGGAGCAGTTCTTC	CASSARGGLPSYQEQFF
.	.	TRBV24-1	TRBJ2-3	TGTGCCACCAGTGACCGACTTCCATCGTTGGGCACAGATACGCAGTATTTT	CATSDRLPSLGTDTQYF
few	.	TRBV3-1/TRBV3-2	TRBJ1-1	TGTGCCAGCAGCCACATGAACACTGAAGCTTTCTTT	CASSHMNTEAFF
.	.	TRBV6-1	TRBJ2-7	TGTGCCAGCAGTGAAGCTGTTGGAGTCTACGAGCAGTACTTC	CASSEAVGVYEQYF
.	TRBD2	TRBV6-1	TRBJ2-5	TGTGCCAGCAGTGAGGGGACTAGCGGGGGGGAGACCCAGTACTTC	CASSEGTSGGETQYF
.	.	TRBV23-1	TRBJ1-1	TGCGCCAGCAGAGGACAGTTGAACACTGAAGCTTTCTTT	CASRGQLNTEAFF
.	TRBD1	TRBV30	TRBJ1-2	TGTGCCTGGGGAACAGGGGGCGCAGCCTATGGCTACACCTTC	CAWGTGGAAYGYTF
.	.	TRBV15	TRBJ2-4	TGTGCCACCAGTCGTAGTGGGGAGGTTTGGATTCAGTACTTC	CATSRSGEVWIQYF
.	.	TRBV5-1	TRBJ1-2	TGCGCCAGCAGCTACGGGGAGGACTGGGGCTACACCTTC	CASSYGEDWGYTF